The rows below give T cell receptor beta chains drawn from one sample of a study of shared clonotypes between healthy human individuals. TCRdb's table, derived via immunoSEQ multiplex PCR, lists solely in-frame clones and lacks some. The top ten hold 12% of the sample, which has 450,000 to 650,000 clones, around 78% seen once. Material: PBMCs. These receptors were collected from a woman aged 40-49 years in good health. Some clones in this sample may be carry-over from other donors' samples. The CDR3 runs from the conserved cysteine through the conserved F or W. Fields, in order: clone size, J gene, V gene, D gene, CDR3 protein, CDR3 DNA. D genes are given only for firm matches. Not all rows give a size; the values are once, few, many and, for expanded clones, a class.

size: NA; J: TRBJ2-1; V: TRBV28; D: TRBD2; CDR3: CASSLGGLADSSSYNEQFF; DNA: TGTGCCAGCAGTTTGGGGGGACTAGCGGATTCTTCCTCCTACAATGAGCAGTTCTTC
size: NA; J: TRBJ2-1; V: TRBV6-5; D: TRBD1; CDR3: CASSQTGGTNEQFF; DNA: TGTGCCAGCAGTCAGACAGGGGGTACCAATGAGCAGTTCTTC
size: NA; J: TRBJ1-2; V: TRBV19; D: NA; CDR3: CASSQDGNYGYTF; DNA: TGTGCCAGTAGTCAGGACGGCAACTATGGCTACACCTTC
size: NA; J: TRBJ2-3; V: TRBV20-1; D: NA; CDR3: CSAPRADTQYF; DNA: TGCAGTGCCCCTAGGGCAGATACGCAGTATTTT
size: NA; J: TRBJ1-1; V: TRBV9; D: NA; CDR3: CASSVTRDTEAFF; DNA: TGTGCCAGCAGCGTAACCCGGGACACTGAAGCTTTCTTT
size: NA; J: TRBJ2-5; V: TRBV5-5; D: TRBD2; CDR3: CASSNGTSGTQETQYF; DNA: TGTGCCAGCAGCAACGGGACTAGCGGGACCCAAGAGACCCAGTACTTC
size: few; J: TRBJ1-1; V: TRBV2; D: NA; CDR3: CASSTDRDTEAFF; DNA: TGTGCCAGCAGCACCGATCGGGACACTGAAGCTTTCTTT
size: NA; J: TRBJ2-2; V: TRBV7-9; D: TRBD2; CDR3: CASSPKPGLAGNTGELFF; DNA: TGTGCCAGCAGCCCAAAGCCCGGACTAGCGGGAAACACCGGGGAGCTGTTTTTT
size: NA; J: TRBJ2-7; V: TRBV15; D: TRBD2; CDR3: CATSRGVAGGPGEQYF; DNA: TGTGCCACCAGCAGAGGGGTAGCGGGAGGGCCTGGGGAGCAGTACTTC
size: NA; J: TRBJ1-1; V: TRBV7-3; D: TRBD1; CDR3: CASRAGGGTEAFF; DNA: TGTGCCAGCAGAGCAGGGGGCGGCACTGAAGCTTTCTTT
size: NA; J: TRBJ2-7; V: TRBV30; D: NA; CDR3: CAWTKAYPYEQYF; DNA: TGTGCCTGGACCAAGGCTTATCCCTACGAGCAGTACTTC
size: NA; J: TRBJ1-1; V: TRBV2; D: NA; CDR3: CASSEGRAKNTEAFF; DNA: TGTGCCAGCAGTGAAGGCAGGGCAAAGAACACTGAAGCTTTCTTT
size: once; J: TRBJ2-1; V: TRBV4-2; D: TRBD2; CDR3: CASSHGRGTYNEQFF; DNA: TGTGCCAGCAGCCACGGGAGGGGGACCTACAATGAGCAGTTCTTC
size: NA; J: TRBJ2-3; V: TRBV7-3; D: TRBD2; CDR3: CASSSLAGGPTDTQYF; DNA: TGTGCCAGCAGCTCCCTAGCGGGAGGGCCAACAGATACGCAGTATTTT
size: NA; J: TRBJ2-7; V: TRBV27; D: TRBD2; CDR3: CASSRRVVAGPAYEQYF; DNA: TGTGCCAGCAGTAGAAGGGTGGTAGCGGGCCCTGCCTACGAGCAGTACTTC
size: NA; J: TRBJ2-5; V: TRBV30; D: NA; CDR3: CAWRNQETQYF; DNA: TGTGCCTGGAGAAATCAAGAGACCCAGTACTTC
size: NA; J: TRBJ2-3; V: TRBV5-1; D: TRBD2; CDR3: CASSSGLAADTQYF; DNA: TGCGCCAGCAGCTCAGGACTAGCGGCAGATACGCAGTATTTT
size: NA; J: TRBJ2-7; V: TRBV18; D: TRBD2; CDR3: CASSPRASGSHEQYF; DNA: TGTGCCAGCTCACCACGGGCTAGCGGGAGCCACGAGCAGTACTTC
size: NA; J: TRBJ2-7; V: TRBV19; D: NA; CDR3: CASSPYAGASSYEQYF; DNA: TGTGCCAGTAGTCCATACGCGGGGGCGAGCTCCTACGAGCAGTACTTC
size: few; J: TRBJ2-1; V: TRBV27; D: NA; CDR3: CASSPLGRGEQFF; DNA: TGTGCCAGCAGTCCCCTTGGGCGAGGGGAGCAGTTCTTC
size: NA; J: TRBJ1-4; V: TRBV18; D: NA; CDR3: CASTDTSTNEKLFF; DNA: TGTGCCAGCACGGACACCTCAACTAATGAAAAACTGTTTTTT
size: few; J: TRBJ2-3; V: TRBV6-5; D: NA; CDR3: CASSSEDTQYF; DNA: TGTGCCAGCTCTTCCGAAGATACGCAGTATTTT
size: once; J: TRBJ1-1; V: TRBV19; D: NA; CDR3: CASSEWEVWTEAFF; DNA: TGTGCCAGTAGCGAGTGGGAAGTTTGGACTGAAGCTTTCTTT
size: once; J: TRBJ2-5; V: TRBV30; D: NA; CDR3: CAWSVRLGGQSQETQYF; DNA: TGTGCCTGGAGTGTACGCTTGGGGGGACAGTCCCAAGAGACCCAGTACTTC
size: NA; J: TRBJ1-2; V: TRBV6-6; D: TRBD1; CDR3: CASRTGQIGYGYTF; DNA: TGTGCCAGCAGGACGGGACAGATCGGCTATGGCTACACCTTC
size: NA; J: TRBJ1-2; V: TRBV14; D: NA; CDR3: CASSKATGRPSYGYTF; DNA: TGTGCCAGCAGCAAGGCTACGGGACGGCCTAGTTATGGCTACACCTTC